The rows below give T cell receptor beta chains drawn from one sample of a study of T-cell reconstitution after alpha-beta-depleted transplantation in children. TCRdb independently ran MiXCR on the PCR reads; one entry per CDR3 protein. Among approximately 500,000 distinct CDR3 sequences listed, about 10% were seen once. The input for sequencing was PBMCs, taken before TCRalphabeta/CD19-depleted stem cell transplant. Receptors were obtained from a child aged 2-15 years with inherited bone marrow failure, due to receive a stem cell transplant. CDR3s leave out the opening cysteine and the closing phenylalanine or tryptophan.

>TRBV4-2|13|TRBJ2-3
ASSQATPGVDTQY
>TRBV20-1|10|TRBJ2-3
SARWGTDTQY
>TRBV19|13|TRBJ2-7
ASSTSGRVRPEQY
>TRBV4-3|15|TRBJ1-5
ASSQDATGLMGQPQH
>TRBV24-1|12|TRBJ2-1
ATSDWGSYNEQF
>TRBV9|8|TRBJ2-5
ASQIMTQY
>TRBV2|13|TRBJ2-7
ASRIPWAVDYEQY
>TRBV5-1|13|TRBJ2-7
ASSLGQGRTYEQY
>TRBV20-1|12|TRBJ1-6
SAARGGNNSPLH
>TRBV5-5|15|TRBJ1-3
ASSWWVNDPSGNTIY
>TRBV4-2|16|TRBJ2-1
ASSQGIRVWLAVNEQF
>TRBV5-4|9|TRBJ2-3
ASAGTDTQY
>TRBV4-2|17|TRBJ2-7
ASSQVASGDASNPYEQY
>TRBV10-3|15|TRBJ2-5
AISESRGIGVKETQY
>TRBV19|11|TRBJ2-7
ASSIRLAGEQY
>TRBV20-1|11|TRBJ2-3
SAEWRWTDTQY
>TRBV14|14|TRBJ2-7
ASSQDAGAMNYEQY
>TRBV7-2|12|TRBJ1-5
ASSLDRTNQPQH
>TRBV4-2|13|TRBJ1-4
ASSQDNRLGEKLF
>TRBV11-2|13|TRBJ2-2
ASSLEGGPYGELF
>TRBV6-2/TRBV6-3|17|TRBJ2-6
ASSHRGGRLSSGANVLT
>TRBV6-5|16|TRBJ2-6
ASSYSKYRSSGANVLT
>TRBV4-3|13|TRBJ2-2
ASSQGSGRTGELF
>TRBV29-1|14|TRBJ2-5
SVTQENPLGKRGQY
>TRBV2|12|TRBJ1-6
ASRGGPRTSPLH
>TRBV27|12|TRBJ2-5
ASSLLQGAETQY
>TRBV5-1|11|TRBJ1-2
ASSFGSTYGYT
>TRBV9|12|TRBJ2-7
ASSAWDRGYEQY
>TRBV19|11|TRBJ2-7
ASSIGGLYEQY
>TRBV3-1|13|TRBJ2-7
ASSETGIGAYEQY
>TRBV20-1|10|TRBJ2-5
SAQPSYETQY
>TRBV29-1|11|TRBJ2-5
SVLGGGKETQY
>TRBV7-9|12|TRBJ2-7
ASLRSQSSYEQY
>TRBV29-1|11|TRBJ2-1
SFRRQGGDEQF
>TRBV4-1|13|TRBJ2-7
ASSQFVTGSYEQY
>TRBV12-3/TRBV12-4|15|TRBJ2-2
ASSYSPWTGGTGELF
>TRBV19|9|TRBJ1-1
GTVQGTEAF
>TRBV7-9|10|TRBJ2-2
ASSLDVGELF
>TRBV4-3|17|TRBJ1-5
ASSQDVGPSGSSNQPQH
>TRBV2|16|TRBJ2-7
ASSEGISSGSGGYEQY
>TRBV12-3/TRBV12-4|13|TRBJ1-2
ASSLRAIPNYGYT
>TRBV4-3|15|TRBJ1-3
ASSQDPDRYSGNTIY